Given below is one T cell receptor (beta chain) in context. This sample stems from a study of CD8+ T cells in alopecia areata. This CDR3 has 15 residues. Germline V lookup: CDR1 SGHRS, CDR2 YFSETQ. V was clipped by 4 bases and J by 2 bases, with 15 bases between them. Extraction and reverse transcription of RNA yielded cDNA as the sequencing template. The repertoire was sequenced with immunoSEQ multiplex PCR; TCRdb's copy has only in-frame clones and lacks some. Here the sample spans more than 150,000 clones, 51% being singletons. The treatment was: oral pan-JAK inhibitor, 5-10 mg twice daily. Collected material from alopecia areata patients comprised lesional scalp punch biopsies and peripheral blood.

The sequencing used CD8+ T cells sorted from blood, collected at approximately week 51, from a patient treated with tofacitinib. The receptor's source is a human donor with alopecia areata. The chain employs TRBV5-1 and TRBJ1-1, with D unclear. The CDR3 loop is CASSPLGGKNTEAFF. The CDR3 nucleotides are TGCGCCAGCAGCCCCCTCGGTGGCAAAAACACTGAAGCTTTCTTT.